These 28 T cell receptor beta chains share one sample of origin, sequenced in a study of blood T cell repertoires in COVID-19. TCRdb's copy holds only in-frame clones and misses some; the assay was immunoSEQ multiplex PCR. The profile shows about 210,000 clones, 75% to 85% of them singletons. The specimen sequenced was PBMCs or T cells enriched from blood (not recorded which). The receptors here all came from a man aged 35-49 years who had recovered from COVID-19.

The V call is TRBV9, the J call TRBJ1-4, with D tentatively TRBD1 (5 bases). The CDR3 runs 16 residues. Trimming shortened V by 0 bases and J by 4 bases, and 13 bases separated the two germline ends. Germline V gene lookup returns CDR1 SGDLS and CDR2 YYNGEE. CDR3 nucleotide sequence: TGTGCCAGCAGCGTAGAGGGGCAGGGCTATAATGAAAAACTGTTTTTT. It specifies CASSVEGQGYNEKLFF. Looking up the rest from reference TRBV9 and TRBJ1-4 gives the full variable domain: DSGVTQTPKHLITATGQRVTLRCSPRSGDLSVYWYQQSLDQGLQFLIQYYNGEERAKGNILERFSAQQFPDLHSELNLSSLELGDSALYFCASSVEGQGYNEKLFFGSGTQLSVL.

V is TRBV11-3 and J is TRBJ2-1; D not certain. The length of the CDR3 is 13 residues. From germline, CDR1 is SGHNT and CDR2 YENEEA. V lost 4 bases and J lost 7, with 11 bases in between. As DNA, the CDR3 is TGTGCCAGCAGCTCTATCGAGAGAAATGAGCAGTTCTTC. As protein: CASSSIERNEQFF.

The chain joins TRBV7-2 to TRBJ1-2; perhaps TRBD1 as D (5 bases). The CDR3 totals 13 residues. Per germline, CDR1 SGHTA and CDR2 FQGNSA. Trimming took off 1 base at V and 2 bases at J, with 5 bases between the two ends. CDR3 residues: CASSLGQNYGYTF. In nucleotides, the CDR3 is TGTGCCAGCAGCTTAGGACAGAACTATGGCTACACCTTC.

The chain has TRBV2 and TRBJ2-4; D is perhaps TRBD2 (6 bases). With 0 bases removed from V and 3 bases from J, the gap between germline ends came to 18 bases. This CDR3 comprises 18 residues. Germline V gene data show CDR1 as SNHLY and CDR2 as FYNNEI. CDR3 nucleotide sequence: TGTGCCAGCAGTGAAGCGGGGGGATGGGGAGTTGGCAAAAACATTCAGTACTTC. Encoded protein: CASSEAGGWGVGKNIQYF.

The chain carries TRBV9 and TRBJ1-6; 7 positions match TRBD1. The germline gives CDR1 SGDLS, CDR2 YYNGEE. This CDR3 has 14 residues. V was pared by 2 bases and J by 7 bases, with 3 bases of the junction left unmatched. DNA of the CDR3: TGTGCCAGCAGCGTCAGGGGGTTAAATTCACCCCTCCACTTT. It codes for CASSVRGLNSPLHF.

The CDR3 here is CASSEGQENTEAFF. In DNA form, the CDR3 reads TGTGCCAGCAGTGAAGGACAGGAGAACACTGAAGCTTTCTTT. The J gene is TRBJ1-1, the V gene TRBV6-1; TRBD1 might be the D (6 bases). The germline V gene has CDR1 MNHNS and CDR2 SASEGT. Trimming shortened V by 1 base and J by 1 base, and 7 bases separated the two germline ends. CDR3 length: 14 residues.

This clone turned up a few times. The genes are TRBV5-1 and TRBJ2-1, with 9 positions matching TRBD1. The J segment lost 5 bases and the V segment lost 8 bases, leaving 11 bases of the junction unmatched. The length of the CDR3 is 15 residues. Germline V CDR1 and CDR2: SGHRS, YFSETQ. The CDR3 spells CASRTRDRANNEQFF. The CDR3 coding sequence is TGCGCCAGTCGAACCAGGGACAGGGCCAACAATGAGCAGTTCTTC.

The gene calls are TRBV5-6 and TRBJ1-2, with D possibly being TRBD1 (5 bases). Trimming took 3 bases from V and 1 from J, leaving 13 bases between them. The CDR3 is 15 amino acids. CDR1 SGHDT and CDR2 YYEEEE come from the germline V gene. The CDR3 nucleotides read TGTGCCAGCAGCTCGGGGTGGGACTTTAACTATGGCTACACCTTC. Its translation: CASSSGWDFNYGYTF.

The chain carries TRBV5-4 and TRBJ1-2, with TRBD1 matching 7 bases. Looked up from germline, CDR1 is SGHNT and CDR2 is YYREEE (reference sequence). Trimming cost V 4 bases and J 8 bases; bases outside gene matches: 5. This CDR3 has 12 residues. The CDR3 sequence: CASSRGQEGYTF. The CDR3 nucleotides are TGTGCCAGCAGCAGAGGACAGGAGGGCTACACCTTC.

The gene calls are TRBV9 and TRBJ1-3; a possible D gene is TRBD1 (6 bases). This CDR3 comprises 15 residues. Germline CDR1 and CDR2: SGDLS and YYNGEE. Trimming left V 5 bases short and J 4 bases short, with 16 bases between. DNA of the CDR3: TGTGCCAGCAGTATCACAGGGCTGGCGGGAAACACCATATATTTT. This translates into CASSITGLAGNTIYF.

V is TRBV2 and J is TRBJ1-1; D gene uncertain. With 4 bases removed from V and 0 bases from J, the gap between germline ends came to 15 bases. Per the germline V gene, CDR1 is SNHLY and CDR2 is FYNNEI. This CDR3 contains 16 residues. For the CDR3, the DNA is TGTGCCAGCAGTGCTTCATTTGGGCAGCTGAACACTGAAGCTTTCTTT. This encodes CASSASFGQLNTEAFF.

This chain uses TRBV19 with TRBJ1-2; 7 positions match TRBD1. The germline V gene has CDR1 LNHDA and CDR2 SQIVND (reference sequence). Trimming at V came to 8 bases and at J to 8 bases, leaving 20 bases not matched to a gene. CDR3 length: 16 residues. As DNA, the CDR3 is TGTGCCAGTTCCCCGGGTATAGGGGGCAGTTTATACGGCTACACCTTC. This sequence encodes CASSPGIGGSLYGYTF.

This clone turned up a few times. This chain joins TRBV14 and TRBJ2-5; no firm D call. Looked up from germline, CDR1 is SGHDN and CDR2 is FVKESK. This CDR3 contains 14 residues. Trimming left V 4 bases short and J 0 bases short, with 9 bases between. DNA for the CDR3: TGTGCCAGCAGCCGTCAGGCGTACCAAGAGACCCAGTACTTC. Translating it yields CASSRQAYQETQYF.

The chain uses TRBV4-2 and TRBJ1-1; D not certain. This CDR3 comprises 14 residues. V dropped 1 base and J dropped 4 bases, with 10 bases sitting between them. In germline, CDR1 is LGHNA, CDR2 YNFKEQ. The CDR3 here is CASSQVLPGTEAFF. The CDR3 DNA is TGTGCCAGCAGCCAAGTCCTTCCGGGCACTGAAGCTTTCTTT.

The chain employs TRBV7-9 and TRBJ2-5, with TRBD1 as a possible D gene (6 bases). Trimming stripped 7 bases from V and 1 base from J, with 10 bases between. Germline V gene data show CDR1 as SEHNR and CDR2 as FQNEAQ (reference sequence). The length of the CDR3 is 13 residues. CDR3 DNA sequence: TGTGCCAGCAACCGACAGGCCCAAGAGACCCAGTACTTC. Encoded protein: CASNRQAQETQYF. The entire variable domain, with the rest obtained from reference TRBV7-9 and TRBJ2-5, is as follows: DTGVSQNPRHKITKRGQNVTFRCDPISEHNRLYWYRQTLGQGPEFLTYFQNEAQLEKSRLLSDRFSAERPKGSFSTLEIQRTEQGDSAMYLCASNRQAQETQYFGPGTRLLVL.

The chain has TRBV5-1 and TRBJ2-1, with a weak D call TRBD1 (5 bases). Germline CDR1 SGHRS, CDR2 YFSETQ. V lost 1 base, J lost 7 bases, and 12 bases lay in between. The CDR3 covers 14 residues. The CDR3 nucleotides read TGCGCCAGCAGCTTGTTAAAAGGGGCTAATGAGCAGTTCTTC. It translates to CASSLLKGANEQFF. The full variable domain, its missing parts supplied by reference TRBV5-1 and TRBJ2-1, is KAGVTQTPRYLIKTRGQQVTLSCSPISGHRSVSWYQQTPGQGLQFLFEYFSETQRNKGNFPGRFSGRQFSNSRSEMNVSTLELGDSALYLCASSLLKGANEQFFGPGTRLTVL.

Here the CDR3 reads CASSESLRTEAFF. The CDR3 region has the DNA TGTGCCAGCAGTGAAAGCTTACGTACTGAAGCTTTCTTT. The chain links TRBV2 to TRBJ1-1; D unclear. Germline values: CDR1 SNHLY, CDR2 FYNNEI. The CDR3 spans 13 residues. V was cut by 2 bases and J by 5 bases, with 9 bases left in between.

The genes are TRBV12-5 and TRBJ2-7; no definite D call. CDR1 and CDR2 from the germline V gene are LGHNT and FRNRAP. V was trimmed by 6 bases and J by 1 base, leaving 4 bases between them. This CDR3 spans 11 amino acids. Here the CDR3 DNA reads TGTGCTAGTGGCTTTTCCTACGAGCAGTACTTC. This codes for CASGFSYEQYF.

The V gene is TRBV5-1, the J gene TRBJ2-3, with TRBD2 matching 8 bases. The germline V gene encodes CDR1 SGHRS and CDR2 YFSETQ. The ends lost 2 bases at V and 4 bases at J; junction bases unmatched: 6. The CDR3 has 15 amino acids. The DNA for the CDR3 is TGCGCCAGCAGCTTCCGGTCGGGAGGGGCAGATACGCAGTATTTT. It yields the protein CASSFRSGGADTQYF.

The rearrangement uses TRBV7-6 and TRBJ1-1; TRBD1 is a possible D gene (6 bases). The CDR3 sequence is 12 residues long. In germline, CDR1 is SGHVS, CDR2 FNYEAQ. The V end lost 10 bases, the J end lost 10 bases, and 19 bases lay between the germline ends. CDR3 nucleotide sequence: TGTGCCACCGGACAGTCCAGGGTGGGAGCTTTCTTT. Translating gives CATGQSRVGAFF.

V and J are TRBV2 and TRBJ2-2, with D perhaps matching TRBD1 (5 bases). V was clipped by 8 bases and J by 7 bases, with 14 bases between them. The germline gives CDR1 SNHLY, CDR2 FYNNEI. This CDR3 has 13 amino acids. CDR3 DNA: TGTGCCAGCCTGGGGCCCCAAGGCGGGGAGCTGTTTTTT. Its protein product is CASLGPQGGELFF.

This chain joins TRBV4-1 and TRBJ2-1, with TRBD2 identical over 9 bases. V was pared by 0 bases and J by 2 bases, with 8 bases of the junction left unmatched. The CDR3 contains 18 residues. CDR1 and CDR2 from the germline V gene are MGHRA and YSYEKL. The CDR3: CASSQDRSSGDTYNEQFF. CDR3 nucleotide sequence: TGCGCCAGCAGCCAAGATAGGTCTAGCGGGGATACCTACAATGAGCAGTTCTTC.

The sample holds one count of this clone. The genes are TRBV18 and TRBJ2-5; D not certain. V lost 3 bases, J lost 5 bases, and 13 bases lay in between. The V gene's germline CDR1 is KGHSH and CDR2 LQKENI. The length of the CDR3 is 14 residues. The CDR3 DNA sequence: TGTGCCAGCTCACCTGCGACACCCTGGGAGACCCAGTACTTC. This codes for CASSPATPWETQYF.

The J gene is TRBJ2-1, the V gene TRBV7-8, with TRBD1 identical over 9 bases. Germline lookup yields CDR1 SGHVS and CDR2 FQNEAQ. V lost 5 bases to trimming and J lost 8 bases; unmatched junction nucleotides: 7. This CDR3 comprises 14 residues. CDR3 residues: CASSARTGVDEQFF. The CDR3 coding sequence is TGTGCCAGCAGCGCCCGGACAGGGGTTGATGAGCAGTTCTTC.

This clone has just a few counts. V usage is TRBV3-1 (or the pseudogene TRBV3-2) and J usage is TRBJ2-3; a weak D match, TRBD1 (5 bases). The CDR3 loop spans 13 amino acids. Germline V lookup: CDR1 LGHDT, CDR2 YNNKEL (reference sequence). The V end lost 4 bases, the J end lost 4 bases, and 9 bases lay between the germline ends. This chain's CDR3 is CASSRRRADTQYF. For the CDR3, the DNA is TGTGCCAGCAGCCGACGCAGGGCAGATACGCAGTATTTT.

The chain uses TRBV7-8 and TRBJ1-3, with D tentatively TRBD1 (5 bases). The CDR3 contains 14 residues. CDR1 SGHVS and CDR2 FQNEAQ come from the germline V gene. The V end was cut by 3 bases, the J end by 1 base, with 7 bases between. The CDR3, as DNA: TGTGCCAGCAGCTTCGGGGGGTCTGGAAACACCATATATTTT. Translated, it gives CASSFGGSGNTIYF.

The J gene is TRBJ2-2, the V gene TRBV3-1 (or the pseudogene TRBV3-2); maybe TRBD2 (6 bases). The length of the CDR3 is 14 residues. Trimming pared 3 bases from V and 3 bases from J, leaving 8 bases between. Germline V gene lookup returns CDR1 LGHDT and CDR2 YNNKEL (reference sequence). The CDR3 nucleotides read TGTGCCAGCAGCCAGGGGGACTACACCGGGGAGCTGTTTTTT. It is translated as CASSQGDYTGELFF.

The chain joins TRBV18 to TRBJ1-1; D might be TRBD1 (6 bases). The V and J ends lost 4 bases and 4 bases respectively, with 16 bases between them. The CDR3 contains 15 residues. Germline V gene lookup returns CDR1 KGHSH and CDR2 LQKENI. CDR3: CASSLLDSPSTEAFF. The CDR3 nucleotides are TGTGCCAGCTCACTACTGGACAGCCCCAGCACTGAAGCTTTCTTT. The whole variable domain, filled in from reference TRBV18 and TRBJ1-1, reads NAGVMQNPRHLVRRRGQEARLRCSPMKGHSHVYWYRQLPEEGLKFMVYLQKENIIDESGMPKERFSAEFPKEGPSILRIQQVVRGDSAAYFCASSLLDSPSTEAFFGQGTRLTVV.